A selection of T cell receptor beta chains follows, all from one sample in a study of blood T cell repertoires in COVID-19. TCRdb's copy holds only in-frame clones and misses some; the assay was immunoSEQ multiplex PCR. Of more than 75,000 clones listed, 80% to 90% are singletons. The sequencing input was peripheral blood. All receptors come from a man aged 60-69 years with acute or convalescent COVID-19. CDR3s include the opening cysteine and the closing phenylalanine or tryptophan. Fields, in order: clone size, J gene, D gene, V gene, CDR3 DNA, CDR3 protein. D genes are given only for firm matches. The size entry is marked missing in some rows and otherwise reads once, few, many or a size class.

size: NA; J: TRBJ2-2; D: NA; V: TRBV27; DNA: TGTGCCAGCACCTCCCAGCGGACCAAGAACACCGGGGAGCTGTTTTTT; CDR3: CASTSQRTKNTGELFF
size: once; J: TRBJ2-1; D: NA; V: TRBV11-3; DNA: TGTGCCAGCAGTTTTATATGTGAGCAGTTCTTC; CDR3: CASSFICEQFF
size: NA; J: TRBJ1-1; D: NA; V: TRBV28; DNA: TGTGCCAGCAGTTTTAACATGAACACTGAAGCTTTCTTT; CDR3: CASSFNMNTEAFF
size: NA; J: TRBJ2-1; D: TRBD2; V: TRBV28; DNA: TGTGCCAGCAGTTTATTAGGCCCTAGCGGCAATGAGCAGTTCTTC; CDR3: CASSLLGPSGNEQFF
size: once; J: TRBJ1-2; D: NA; V: TRBV19; DNA: TGTGCCAGTAGGGACAGATACACTAACTATGGCTACACCTTC; CDR3: CASRDRYTNYGYTF
size: NA; J: TRBJ2-2; D: NA; V: TRBV21-1; DNA: TGTGCCAGCAGCAAATCCCGGAAACGGGGACTAACCGGGGAGCTGTTTTTT; CDR3: CASSKSRKRGLTGELFF
size: NA; J: TRBJ2-1; D: NA; V: TRBV7-2; DNA: TGTGCCAGCAGCTTCGGACTCTACAATGAGCAGTTCTTC; CDR3: CASSFGLYNEQFF
size: NA; J: TRBJ1-5; D: NA; V: TRBV19; DNA: TGTGCCAGTAGACTTGGACAGTACAATCAGCCCCAGCATTTT; CDR3: CASRLGQYNQPQHF
size: NA; J: TRBJ1-6; D: NA; V: TRBV28; DNA: TGTGCCAGCAGTCGGAAGACAGCCCGACTCCACTTT; CDR3: CASSRKTARLHF
size: NA; J: TRBJ1-2; D: NA; V: TRBV28; DNA: TGTGCCAGCTCATACGGGGGCTACACCTTC; CDR3: CASSYGGYTF
size: NA; J: TRBJ2-4; D: NA; V: TRBV4-1; DNA: TGCGCCAGCAGCCAAGACCGGACAAGCTTAGCCAAAAACATTCAGTACTTC; CDR3: CASSQDRTSLAKNIQYF
size: NA; J: TRBJ1-6; D: TRBD1; V: TRBV19; DNA: TGTGCCAGTAGTCGCACCCTGCGGACAGGAATCAATTCACCCCTCCACTTT; CDR3: CASSRTLRTGINSPLHF
size: NA; J: TRBJ1-6; D: TRBD1; V: TRBV7-9; DNA: TGTGCCAGCAGCAACACCCCCGGGACAGGGGTAAATTCACCCCTCCACTTT; CDR3: CASSNTPGTGVNSPLHF
size: once; J: TRBJ2-1; D: TRBD2; V: TRBV19; DNA: TGTGCCAGTAGTATAGCGCGGGGGGTGAATGAGCAGTTCTTC; CDR3: CASSIARGVNEQFF
size: NA; J: TRBJ1-2; D: NA; V: TRBV6-5; DNA: TGTGCCAGCAGTCTGACATCTAACTATGGCTACACCTTC; CDR3: CASSLTSNYGYTF
size: NA; J: TRBJ2-2; D: TRBD1; V: TRBV7-3; DNA: TGTGCCAGCAGGGGACAGGTCGGCGGGGAGCTGTTTTTT; CDR3: CASRGQVGGELFF
size: NA; J: TRBJ2-1; D: NA; V: TRBV30; DNA: TGTGCCTGGAGTGTGCAAGGGGCAGCACTATTCGGTGAGCAGTTCTTC; CDR3: CAWSVQGAALFGEQFF